This T cell receptor (beta chain) emerged from a study of cytomegalovirus exposure and HLA in healthy donors. Worth noting for this clone: Its specificity is unknown.

Findings and caveats of the study: It was reportedly the case that the classifier diagnosed cytomegalovirus status with high specificity and sensitivity.

The study ran its PCR with 60 Vbeta and 13 Jbeta primers. Assay used: immunoSEQ multiplex PCR; TCRdb lists only in-frame clones, some missing. The sample includes about 160,000 clones, 70% to 85% of them seen just once. The CDR3 covers 18 residues. V lost 0 bases and J 2 bases, leaving 17 bases between the germline ends. Per the germline V gene, CDR1 is MGHRA and CDR2 is YSYEKL. This sequence originates from a man aged 45-65 years in good health and CMV-seropositive. The source material was PBMCs. The chain carries TRBV4-1 and TRBJ1-3; D gene unclear. The CDR3 here is CASSQESRRVTAGNTIYF. For the CDR3, the DNA is TGCGCCAGCAGCCAAGAAAGCCGGCGGGTTACAGCTGGAAACACCATATATTTT.